These 2 T cell receptor beta chains came from one sample sequenced in a study of CD8 T cells in ankylosing spondylitis. From the 5' RACE reads, TCRdb called clonotypes with MiXCR, one entry per CDR3 protein. The sample records 270,000 or so distinct CDR3 sequences, 15% to 20% being singletons. The sequencing input was blood, either unsorted or a sorted T cell fraction (not recorded which). Receptors originate from a male donor with ankylosing spondylitis or in good health (not recorded which).

The sample holds many counts of this clonotype. The gene calls are TRBV20-1 and TRBJ2-1, with 10 nucleotides matching TRBD2. Germline values: CDR1 DFQATT, CDR2 SNEGSKA (reference sequence). The V segment lost 0 bases and the J segment 3 bases; nucleotides outside the gene matches: 5. This CDR3 comprises 16 residues. This CDR3 is CSARDPGLARYNEQFF. The CDR3 bases are TGCAGTGCTAGAGACCCGGGACTAGCGCGCTACAATGAGCAGTTCTTC.

This clonotype showed up many times. This rearrangement joins TRBV6-5 to TRBJ1-4; D gene ambiguous. The CDR3 length is 16 residues. CDR1 MNHEY and CDR2 SVGAGI come from the germline V gene. V was cut by 2 bases and J by 8 bases, with 18 bases left in between. The CDR3 DNA follows: TGTGCCAGCAGTTACAGGGAGAAGTCCTTAGAGGAAAAACTGTTTTTT. It yields the protein CASSYREKSLEEKLFF.